This T cell receptor (beta chain) derives from a study of shared clonotypes between healthy human individuals. Study details: CD4 naive cells filled three plates per donor, CD4 memory three, CD8 naive two and CD8 memory one.

CD8 cells regarded as naive lacked CD45RO, were positively chosen for CCR7, and omitted terminally differentiated effector memory CD45RA+ cells. Study conclusions and caveats: Clonotypes not shared had lower generation probabilities than those common to all four donors. Sharing across a few donors was seen in around 5.1% of naive CD4 clonotypes.

Sequencing was at deep level. Some clones are missing from TCRdb's copy, which holds only in-frame ones; the method was immunoSEQ multiplex PCR. The data hold roughly 810,000 clones, with 90% to 98% observed a single time. Germline CDR1 and CDR2: MNHNS and SASEGT. V gave up 2 bases and J gave up 5 bases; unmatched junction bases: 13. CDR3 size: 18 residues. This clone has a single count. The antigen remains undetermined. This sequence originates from a man younger than 40 in good health. The material sequenced was naive CD8+ T cells sorted from blood. The chain uses TRBV6-1 and TRBJ2-3, with 10 nucleotides matching TRBD2. The CDR3 spells CASSEFSVWASGRDTQYF. CDR3 sequence (DNA): TGTGCCAGCAGTGAATTCTCTGTTTGGGCTAGCGGGAGAGATACGCAGTATTTT.